The 20 T cell receptor beta chains below come from one sample, sequenced in a study of molecular identifiers for immune sequencing clone quantification. From the PCR reads, TCRdb called clonotypes with MiXCR, one entry per CDR3 protein. The sample carries about 510,000 distinct CDR3 sequences, under 30% recorded once. What was sequenced was naive CD8+ T cells from blood, with Jurkat cell RNA spiked in. Indicated subset: FACS-sorted CD8+CD4-CCR7+CD45RA+ naive T cells. These TCRs come from a human donor in good health. Some libraries in this study had Jurkat cell RNA spiked in.

This clonotype was counted a few times. Written as DNA, the CDR3 is TGCAGCGTTGCTACAGGATCAGGGTATGGCTACACCTTC. Its protein is CSVATGSGYGYTF. The chain links TRBV29-1 to TRBJ1-2; the D gene is possibly TRBD1 (5 bases). Trimming took 4 bases from V and 5 from J, leaving 14 bases between them. The length of the CDR3 is 13 residues. CDR1 is SQVTM, CDR2 ANQGSEA, per germline. The variable domain in full, with the rest retrieved from reference TRBV29-1 and TRBJ1-2, is SAVISQKPSRDICQRGTSLTIQCQVDSQVTMMFWYRQQPGQSLTLIATANQGSEATYESGFVIDKFPISRPNLTFSTLTVSNMSPEDSSIYLCSVATGSGYGYTFGSGTRLTVV.

Comment on this clonotype: The junction differs from germline at one of its ends, possibly a read error. This rearrangement joins TRBV4-1 to TRBJ1-2; 7 nucleotides agree with TRBD1. The germline gives CDR1 MGHRA, CDR2 YSYEKL. The CDR3 runs 15 residues. CDR3 DNA sequence: TGCGCCAGCCGCCAAATACAGGGGCCGGCCTATGGCTACACCTTC. Protein: CASRQIQGPAYGYTF.

This clonotype was detected only a few times. The chain uses TRBV30 and TRBJ2-3, with D hard to call. The length of the CDR3 is 11 residues. CDR1 is GTSNPN, CDR2 SVGIG, per germline (reference sequence). V dropped 8 bases and J dropped 4 bases, with 10 bases sitting between them. CDR3 protein: CAPHGPDTQYF. The DNA of the CDR3 is TGTGCCCCTCACGGCCCAGATACGCAGTATTTT.

This clonotype was picked up a small number of times. V gene TRBV9 combines with J gene TRBJ2-1, with 11 nucleotides matching TRBD2. V trimming: 4 bases; J trimming: 7 bases; junction bases outside the gene matches: 10. The CDR3 covers 16 residues. Germline V gene lookup returns CDR1 SGDLS and CDR2 YYNGEE. In DNA, the CDR3 is TGTGCCAGCAGCCCCCTACTAGCGGGAGTGTTAAATGAGCAGTTCTTC. Translated, it gives CASSPLLAGVLNEQFF.

This clonotype came up many times. This chain joins TRBV4-1 and TRBJ1-1, with D hard to call. With 1 base removed from V and 6 bases from J, the gap between germline ends came to 9 bases. In germline, CDR1 is MGHRA, CDR2 YSYEKL. This CDR3 comprises 13 residues. CDR3 in amino acids: CASSQGFSPEAFF. The CDR3 DNA is TGCGCCAGCAGCCAAGGTTTTAGCCCTGAAGCTTTCTTT.

This clonotype was detected many times. The V call is TRBV12-3 or TRBV12-4, the J call TRBJ1-5; tentative D call: TRBD1 (5 bases). Trimming shortened V by 6 bases and J by 7 bases, and 10 bases separated the two germline ends. CDR3 size: 12 residues. CDR3 DNA: TGTGCCAGCAGCGGCAGGGAGCAGCCCCAGCATTTT. Protein sequence: CASSGREQPQHF.

This clonotype has only a few counts. This chain links TRBV5-8 with TRBJ2-1, with D unresolved. Germline V CDR1 and CDR2: SGHTS, YDEGEE. Trimming took off 4 bases at V and 0 bases at J, with 11 bases between the two ends. The CDR3 contains 15 residues. The CDR3 nucleotides read TGTGCCAGCAGCACCGACTCCAGCTCCTACAATGAGCAGTTCTTC. This translates into CASSTDSSSYNEQFF.

Regarding this clonotype: At one end the junction does not follow the germline gene, possibly because of a read error. The chain employs TRBV4-1 and TRBJ2-1; tentatively, D is TRBD1 or TRBD2 (6 bases each). Germline V gives CDR1 MGHRA, CDR2 YSYEKL. This CDR3 has 15 amino acids. The CDR3 DNA reads as TGCGTCAGCAGCCAAGATCGCGTAGGGGGGAATGAGCAGTTCTTC. Translating gives CVSSQDRVGGNEQFF.

The V and J genes are TRBV11-2 and TRBJ2-1; 9 bases agree with TRBD2. J was trimmed by 7 bases and V by 5 bases; bases with no gene match: 9. Per germline, CDR1 SGHAT and CDR2 FQNNGV. This CDR3 has 15 residues. CDR3 in amino acids: CASSDPSGIRNEQFF. The DNA for the CDR3 is TGTGCCAGCAGCGATCCTAGCGGGATAAGAAATGAGCAGTTCTTC.

This clonotype was detected many times. The chain has TRBV7-9 and TRBJ2-2; 7 bases match TRBD2. Germline CDR1 SEHNR, CDR2 FQNEAQ (reference sequence). The CDR3 runs 15 residues. V dropped 6 bases and J dropped 6; count of bases not matched to a gene: 10. The CDR3 loop reads CASSLESGISGELFF. CDR3 in DNA: TGTGCCAGCAGTCTCGAGAGCGGGATCTCCGGGGAGCTGTTTTTT. Filled out from reference TRBV7-9 and TRBJ2-2, the complete variable domain reads DTGVSQNPRHKITKRGQNVTFRCDPISEHNRLYWYRQTLGQGPEFLTYFQNEAQLEKSRLLSDRFSAERPKGSFSTLEIQRTEQGDSAMYLCASSLESGISGELFFGEGSRLTVL.

The chain joins TRBV4-3 to TRBJ2-7; 8 bases agree with TRBD1. After removal of 5 bases from V and 3 bases from J, the junction contained 6 bases not matched to a gene. CDR3 length: 14 residues. Looked up from germline, CDR1 is LGHNA and CDR2 is YSLEER. DNA of the CDR3: TGCGCCAGCAGCTCAGACAGGGGAGACTACGAGCAGTACTTC. Residues: CASSSDRGDYEQYF.

V and J are TRBV19 and TRBJ1-2; 8 nucleotides line up with TRBD1. This CDR3 is built from 16 residues. V trimming: 2 bases; J trimming: 5 bases; junction bases outside the gene matches: 10. Looked up from germline, CDR1 is LNHDA and CDR2 is SQIVND (reference sequence). Here the CDR3 reads CASSIPGQDILYGYTF. DNA of the CDR3: TGTGCCAGTAGTATACCGGGACAGGACATTCTATATGGCTACACCTTC.

V usage is TRBV5-6 and J usage is TRBJ2-1; TRBD2 aligns across 11 bases. CDR1 is SGHDT, CDR2 YYEEEE, per germline. The CDR3 contains 18 residues. Trimming removed 4 bases from V and 3 bases from J; junction bases left unmatched: 12. The CDR3 sequence: CASSQRLLAGVGYNEQFF. As DNA, the CDR3 is TGTGCCAGCAGCCAGAGGTTACTAGCGGGGGTTGGCTACAATGAGCAGTTCTTC.

Details on this clonotype: A read error may be the cause here, since a much bigger clone is one base away. This chain links TRBV5-1 with TRBJ2-2, with D possibly being TRBD2 (6 bases). The length of the CDR3 is 16 residues. V lost 4 bases and J lost 0, with 13 bases in between. Germline CDR1 and CDR2: SGHRS and YFSETQ. DNA of the CDR3: TGCGCCAGCAGCGGGGATACGGGAGCGAACACCGGGGAGCTGTTTTTT. It encodes CASSGDTGANTGELFF.

As to this clonotype: This may arise from a read error, as a much more abundant clone is one base away. The chain has TRBV4-1 and TRBJ2-3; D is undetermined. The CDR3 is made up of 14 amino acids. Germline CDR1 MGHRA, CDR2 YSYEKL. This chain's CDR3 is CASSQGPAVDTLYF. CDR3 sequence (DNA): TGCGCCAGCAGCCAAGGCCCGGCGGTTGATACGCTGTATTTT.

This clonotype came up many times. The chain uses TRBV7-2 and TRBJ2-3; 13 bases line up with TRBD2. Germline lookup yields CDR1 SGHTA and CDR2 FQGNSA. V was pared by 5 bases and J by 4 bases, with 12 bases of the junction left unmatched. The CDR3 totals 18 residues. The CDR3 nucleotides read TGTGCCAGCAGCGATGGGACTAGCGGGATTTTGGAATCAGATACGCAGTATTTT. As protein: CASSDGTSGILESDTQYF. The whole variable domain, remainder taken from reference TRBV7-2 and TRBJ2-3, is GAGVSQSPSNKVTEKGKDVELRCDPISGHTALYWYRQSLGQGLEFLIYFQGNSAPDKSGLPSDRFSAERTGGSVSTLTIQRTQQEDSAVYLCASSDGTSGILESDTQYFGPGTRLTVL.

The chain links TRBV7-9 to TRBJ1-2; 8 bases agree with TRBD1. V was pared by 1 base and J by 3 bases, with 13 bases of the junction left unmatched. The CDR3 runs 18 residues. Germline V gene data show CDR1 as SEHNR and CDR2 as FQNEAQ (reference sequence). Here the CDR3 reads CASSLGSGQGKKDYGYTF. DNA for the CDR3: TGTGCCAGCAGCTTAGGTAGCGGACAGGGAAAAAAGGACTATGGCTACACCTTC.

This clonotype was recorded at least ten times. This rearrangement joins TRBV4-3 to TRBJ2-7; tentatively, D is TRBD1 or TRBD2 (5 bases each). CDR1 and CDR2 (germline): LGHNA, YSLEER. The CDR3 loop spans 16 amino acids. The V gene lost 0 bases and the J gene lost 0 bases, with 12 bases spanning the gap. The CDR3 sequence is CASSQDRRGPSYEQYF. As DNA, the CDR3 is TGCGCCAGCAGCCAAGATCGACGGGGCCCCTCCTACGAGCAGTACTTC.

This clonotype has a handful of counts. The J gene is TRBJ2-3, the V gene TRBV4-3, with TRBD2 matching over 8 bases. Germline V lookup: CDR1 LGHNA, CDR2 YSLEER. V trimming: 1 base; J trimming: 1 base; junction bases outside the gene matches: 19. The CDR3 has 21 residues. The CDR3 DNA follows: TGCGCCAGCAGCCAAGTCTTTGTGGATGCCACCTCGGGACTAGGCACAGATACGCAGTATTTT. Amino acids: CASSQVFVDATSGLGTDTQYF.

This clonotype was seen more than once but under ten times. The chain has TRBV15 and TRBJ2-1; 7 positions match TRBD1. From germline, CDR1 is LNHNV and CDR2 YYDKDF (reference sequence). Unmatched junction bases numbered 9, after V lost 5 bases and J lost 2 bases. The CDR3 covers 16 residues. The CDR3 coding sequence is TGTGCCACCAGCTTCGTGCGACAGGGTCCCTACAATGAGCAGTTCTTC. Protein sequence: CATSFVRQGPYNEQFF.